This T cell receptor (beta chain) was sequenced during a study of monozygotic twins with cystic fibrosis. Study-wide results and caveats: Low clonality (median about 0.0095) suggested a mostly naive repertoire. No link emerged between shared CDR3 counts and age, concordance or severity. Nucleotide-identical clonotype sharing was significantly higher within monozygotic CF twin pairs than between unrelated CF individuals. J usage was most co-twin-similar in 8 of 16 pairs, V in 13.

This clone was detected once. The antigen is undetermined. The method was immunoSEQ multiplex PCR; TCRdb's version includes in-frame clones alone and lacks a portion of them. The data hold 30,000 to 35,000 clones, with approximately 67% observed a single time. The V gene lost 7 bases and the J gene lost 0 bases, with 22 bases spanning the gap. Germline V gives CDR1 SGHTA, CDR2 FQGNSA. CDR3 length: 18 residues. This receptor was taken from a girl between 5 and 17 years old with cystic fibrosis. Sequenced input: blood. The chain couples TRBV7-2 to TRBJ2-4; D uncertain. CDR3 region: CASTEDARTSLAKNIQYF. The CDR3 nucleotides are TGTGCCAGCACCGAAGATGCGAGAACTTCGCTAGCCAAAAACATTCAGTACTTC.